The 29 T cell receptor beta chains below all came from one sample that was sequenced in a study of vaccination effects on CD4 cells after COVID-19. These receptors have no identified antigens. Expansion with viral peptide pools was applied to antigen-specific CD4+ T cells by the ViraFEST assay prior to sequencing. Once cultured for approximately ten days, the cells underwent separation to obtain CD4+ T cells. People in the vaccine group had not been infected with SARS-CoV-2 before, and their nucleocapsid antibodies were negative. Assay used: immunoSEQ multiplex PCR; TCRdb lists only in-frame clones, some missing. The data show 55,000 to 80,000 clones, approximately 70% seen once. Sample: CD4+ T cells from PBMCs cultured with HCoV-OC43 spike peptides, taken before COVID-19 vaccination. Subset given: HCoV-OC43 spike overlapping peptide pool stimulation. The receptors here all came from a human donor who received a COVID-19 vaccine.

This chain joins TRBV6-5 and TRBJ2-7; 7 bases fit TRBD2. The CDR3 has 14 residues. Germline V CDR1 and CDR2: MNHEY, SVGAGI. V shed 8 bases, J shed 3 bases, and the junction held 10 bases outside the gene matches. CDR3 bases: TGTGCCAGCCGGACTGGACGGGGGGACTACGAGCAGTACGTC. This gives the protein CASRTGRGDYEQYV.

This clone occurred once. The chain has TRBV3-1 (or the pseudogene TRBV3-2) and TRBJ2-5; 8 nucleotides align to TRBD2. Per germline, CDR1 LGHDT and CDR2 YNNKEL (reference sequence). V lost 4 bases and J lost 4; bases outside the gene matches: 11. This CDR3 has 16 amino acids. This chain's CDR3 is CASSPISGGRGETQYF. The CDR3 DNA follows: TGTGCCAGCAGCCCGATCAGCGGGGGCCGGGGAGAGACCCAGTACTTC.

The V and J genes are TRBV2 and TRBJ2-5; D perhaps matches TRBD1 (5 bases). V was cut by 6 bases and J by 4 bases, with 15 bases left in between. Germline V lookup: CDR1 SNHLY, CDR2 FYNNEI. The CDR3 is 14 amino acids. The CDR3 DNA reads TGTGCCAGCAGCCTCTTAACAGGACCAGAGACCCAGTACTTC. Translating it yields CASSLLTGPETQYF.

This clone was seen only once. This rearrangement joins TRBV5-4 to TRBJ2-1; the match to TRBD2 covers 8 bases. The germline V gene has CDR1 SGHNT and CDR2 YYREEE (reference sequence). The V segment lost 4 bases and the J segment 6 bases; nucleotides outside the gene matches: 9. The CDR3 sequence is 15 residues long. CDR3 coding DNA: TGTGCCAGCAGCCCCGGGGGGGCATCTTTCAATGAGCAGTTCTTC. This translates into CASSPGGASFNEQFF.

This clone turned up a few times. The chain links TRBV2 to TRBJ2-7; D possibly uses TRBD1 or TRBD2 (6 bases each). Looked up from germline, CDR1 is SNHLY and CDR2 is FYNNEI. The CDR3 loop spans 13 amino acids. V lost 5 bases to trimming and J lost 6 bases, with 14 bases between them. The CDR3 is CASSLRQEGEQYV. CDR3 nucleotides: TGTGCCAGCAGTCTCCGACAGGAGGGCGAGCAGTACGTC.

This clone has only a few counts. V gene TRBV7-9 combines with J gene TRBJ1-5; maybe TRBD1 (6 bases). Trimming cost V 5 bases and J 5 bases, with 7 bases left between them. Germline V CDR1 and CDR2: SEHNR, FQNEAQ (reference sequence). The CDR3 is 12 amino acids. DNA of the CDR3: TGTGCCAGCAGCAAGGGGGATCAGCCCCAGCATTTT. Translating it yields CASSKGDQPQHF.

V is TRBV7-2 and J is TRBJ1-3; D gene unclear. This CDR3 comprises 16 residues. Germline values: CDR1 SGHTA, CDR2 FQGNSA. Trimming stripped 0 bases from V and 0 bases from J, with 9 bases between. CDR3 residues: CASSLATVDSGNTIYF. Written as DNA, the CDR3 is TGTGCCAGCAGCTTAGCGACGGTCGACTCTGGAAACACCATATATTTT.

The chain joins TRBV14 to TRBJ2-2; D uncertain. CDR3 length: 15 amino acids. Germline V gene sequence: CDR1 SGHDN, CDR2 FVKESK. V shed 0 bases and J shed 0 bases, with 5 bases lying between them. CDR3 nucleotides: TGTGCCAGCAGCCAAGACGCCTCGAACACCGGGGAGCTGTTTTTT. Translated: CASSQDASNTGELFF.

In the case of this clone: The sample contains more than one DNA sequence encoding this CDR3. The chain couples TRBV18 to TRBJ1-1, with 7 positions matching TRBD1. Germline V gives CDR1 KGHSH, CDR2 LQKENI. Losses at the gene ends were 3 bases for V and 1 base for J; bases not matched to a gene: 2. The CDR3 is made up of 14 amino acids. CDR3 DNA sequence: TGTGCCAGCTCACCGCAGGGGGGGAACACTGAAGCTTTCTTT. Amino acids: CASSPQGGNTEAFF.

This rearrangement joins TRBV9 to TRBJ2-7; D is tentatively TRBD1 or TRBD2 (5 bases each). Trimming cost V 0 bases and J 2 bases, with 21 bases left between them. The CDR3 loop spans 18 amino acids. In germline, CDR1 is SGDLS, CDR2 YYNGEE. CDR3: CASSVVAPTWDGAYEQYV. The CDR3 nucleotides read TGTGCCAGCAGCGTAGTAGCCCCAACATGGGACGGGGCCTACGAGCAGTACGTC.

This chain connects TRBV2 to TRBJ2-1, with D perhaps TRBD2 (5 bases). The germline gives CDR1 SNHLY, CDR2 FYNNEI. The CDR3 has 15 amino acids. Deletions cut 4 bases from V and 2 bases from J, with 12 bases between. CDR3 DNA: TGTGCCAGCAGTGTTAGCGCAACCCCCTACAATGAGCAGTTCTTC. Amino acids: CASSVSATPYNEQFF.

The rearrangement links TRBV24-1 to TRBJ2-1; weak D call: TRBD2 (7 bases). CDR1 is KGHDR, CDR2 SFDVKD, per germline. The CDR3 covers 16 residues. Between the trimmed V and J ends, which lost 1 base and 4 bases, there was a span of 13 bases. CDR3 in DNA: TGTGCCACCAGTGATTTTACGGGGGGCTCGTACAATGAGCAGTTCTTC. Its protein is CATSDFTGGSYNEQFF.

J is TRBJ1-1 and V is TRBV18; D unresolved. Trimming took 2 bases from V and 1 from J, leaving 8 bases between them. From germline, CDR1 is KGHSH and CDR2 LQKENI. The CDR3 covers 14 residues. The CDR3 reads CASSPIYGNTEAFF. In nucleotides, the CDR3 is TGTGCCAGCTCACCAATTTATGGGAACACTGAAGCTTTCTTT.

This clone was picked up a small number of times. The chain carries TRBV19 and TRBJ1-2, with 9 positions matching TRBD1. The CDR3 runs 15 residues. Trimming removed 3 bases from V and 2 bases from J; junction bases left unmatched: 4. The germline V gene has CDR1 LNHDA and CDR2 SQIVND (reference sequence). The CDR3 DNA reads TGTGCCAGTAGTATTCCGGGGACAGGGAACTATGGCTACACCTTC. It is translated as CASSIPGTGNYGYTF.

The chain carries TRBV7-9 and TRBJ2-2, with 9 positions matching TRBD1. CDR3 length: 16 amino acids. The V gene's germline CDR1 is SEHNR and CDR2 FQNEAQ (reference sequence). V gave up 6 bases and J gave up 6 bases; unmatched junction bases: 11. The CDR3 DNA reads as TGTGCCAGCAGTTTGGGACAGGGAATGATAGCCGGGGAGCTGTTTTTT. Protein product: CASSLGQGMIAGELFF.

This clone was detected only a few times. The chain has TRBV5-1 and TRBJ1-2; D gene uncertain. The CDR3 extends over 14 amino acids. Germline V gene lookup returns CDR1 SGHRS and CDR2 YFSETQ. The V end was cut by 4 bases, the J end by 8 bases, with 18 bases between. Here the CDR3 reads CASSRLTPDGGYTF. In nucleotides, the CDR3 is TGCGCCAGCAGCCGGCTAACGCCTGACGGCGGCTACACCTTC.

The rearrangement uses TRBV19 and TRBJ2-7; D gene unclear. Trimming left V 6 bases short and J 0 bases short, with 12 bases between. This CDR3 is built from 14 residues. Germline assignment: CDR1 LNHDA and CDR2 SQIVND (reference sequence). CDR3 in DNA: TGTGCCAGTAGCGAGACACCGAGCTCCTACGAGCAGTACGTC. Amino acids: CASSETPSSYEQYV.

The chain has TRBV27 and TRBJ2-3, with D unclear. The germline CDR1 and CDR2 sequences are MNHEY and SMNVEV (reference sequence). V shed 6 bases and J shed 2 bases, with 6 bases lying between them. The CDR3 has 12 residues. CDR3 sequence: CASRRLTDTQYF. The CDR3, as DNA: TGTGCCAGCAGGCGACTCACAGATACGCAGTATTTT.

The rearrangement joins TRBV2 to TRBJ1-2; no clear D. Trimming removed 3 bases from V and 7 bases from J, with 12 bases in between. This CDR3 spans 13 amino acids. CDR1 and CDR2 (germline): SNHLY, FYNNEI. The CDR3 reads CASSDVEGGGYTF. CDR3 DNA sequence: TGTGCCAGCAGTGATGTAGAGGGAGGTGGCTACACCTTC. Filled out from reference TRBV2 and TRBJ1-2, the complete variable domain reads EPEVTQTPSHQVTQMGQEVILRCVPISNHLYFYWYRQILGQKVEFLVSFYNNEISEKSEIFDDQFSVERPDGSNFTLKIRSTKLEDSAMYFCASSDVEGGGYTFGSGTRLTVV.

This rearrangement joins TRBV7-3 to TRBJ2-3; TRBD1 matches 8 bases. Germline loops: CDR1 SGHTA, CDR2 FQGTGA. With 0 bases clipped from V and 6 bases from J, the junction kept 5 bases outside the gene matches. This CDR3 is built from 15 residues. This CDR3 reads CASSLTSGGDDTQYF. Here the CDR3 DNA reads TGTGCCAGCAGCTTAACGTCAGGGGGCGATGATACGCAGTATTTT.

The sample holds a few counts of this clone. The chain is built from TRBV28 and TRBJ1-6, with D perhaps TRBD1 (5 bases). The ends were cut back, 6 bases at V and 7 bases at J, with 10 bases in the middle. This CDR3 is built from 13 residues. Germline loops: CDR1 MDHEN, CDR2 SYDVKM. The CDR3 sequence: CASRWDGNSPLHF. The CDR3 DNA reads TGTGCCAGCAGATGGGACGGGAATTCACCCCTCCACTTT.

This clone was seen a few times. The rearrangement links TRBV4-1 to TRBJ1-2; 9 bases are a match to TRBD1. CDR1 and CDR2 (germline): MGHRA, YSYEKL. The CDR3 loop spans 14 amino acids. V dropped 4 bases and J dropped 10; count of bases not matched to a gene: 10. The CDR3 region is CASSLGQGFSDYTF. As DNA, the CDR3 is TGCGCCAGCAGCCTCGGACAGGGGTTCAGCGACTACACCTTC.

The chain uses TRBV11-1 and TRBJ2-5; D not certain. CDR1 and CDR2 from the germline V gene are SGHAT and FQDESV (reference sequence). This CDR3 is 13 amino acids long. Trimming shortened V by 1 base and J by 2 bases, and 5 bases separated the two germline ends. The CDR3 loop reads CASSLEVQETQYF. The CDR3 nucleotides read TGTGCCAGCAGCTTAGAGGTACAAGAGACCCAGTACTTC.

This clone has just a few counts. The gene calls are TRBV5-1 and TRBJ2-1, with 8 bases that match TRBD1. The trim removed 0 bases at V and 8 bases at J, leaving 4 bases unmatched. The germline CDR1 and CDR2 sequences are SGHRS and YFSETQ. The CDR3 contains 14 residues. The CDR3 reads CASSLGTGYDEQFF. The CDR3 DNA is TGCGCCAGCAGCTTGGGGACAGGGTATGATGAGCAGTTCTTC.

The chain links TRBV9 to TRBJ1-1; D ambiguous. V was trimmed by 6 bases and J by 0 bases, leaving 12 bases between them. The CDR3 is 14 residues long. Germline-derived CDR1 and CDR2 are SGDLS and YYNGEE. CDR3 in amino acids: CASTPGQMNTEAFF. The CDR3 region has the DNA TGTGCCAGCACCCCGGGTCAGATGAACACTGAAGCTTTCTTT.

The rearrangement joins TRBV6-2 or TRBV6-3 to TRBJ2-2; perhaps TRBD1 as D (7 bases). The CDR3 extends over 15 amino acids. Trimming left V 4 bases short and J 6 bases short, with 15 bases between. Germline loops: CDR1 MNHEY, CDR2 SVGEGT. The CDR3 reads CASSFDREVSGELFF. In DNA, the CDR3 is TGTGCCAGCAGTTTTGACAGGGAGGTTTCCGGGGAGCTGTTTTTT.

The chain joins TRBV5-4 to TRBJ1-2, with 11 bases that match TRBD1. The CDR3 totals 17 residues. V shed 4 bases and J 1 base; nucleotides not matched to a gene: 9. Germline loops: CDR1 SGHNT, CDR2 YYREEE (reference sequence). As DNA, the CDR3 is TGTGCCAGCAGCGACCGGGACAGGGGGGAGGGTAACTATGGCTACACCTTC. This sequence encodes CASSDRDRGEGNYGYTF.

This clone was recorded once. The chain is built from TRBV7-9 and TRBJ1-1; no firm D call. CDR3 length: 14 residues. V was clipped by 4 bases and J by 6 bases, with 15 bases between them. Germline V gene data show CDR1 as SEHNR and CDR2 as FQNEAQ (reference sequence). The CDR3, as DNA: TGTGCCAGCAGCTATAACCGGGGTAGCGCTGAAGCTTTCTTT. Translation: CASSYNRGSAEAFF.

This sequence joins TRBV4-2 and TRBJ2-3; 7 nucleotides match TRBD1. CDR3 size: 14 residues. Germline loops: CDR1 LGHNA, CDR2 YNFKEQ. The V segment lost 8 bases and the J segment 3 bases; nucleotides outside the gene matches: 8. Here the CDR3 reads CASGAGTATDTQYF. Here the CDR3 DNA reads TGTGCCAGCGGCGCCGGGACAGCAACAGATACGCAGTATTTT.